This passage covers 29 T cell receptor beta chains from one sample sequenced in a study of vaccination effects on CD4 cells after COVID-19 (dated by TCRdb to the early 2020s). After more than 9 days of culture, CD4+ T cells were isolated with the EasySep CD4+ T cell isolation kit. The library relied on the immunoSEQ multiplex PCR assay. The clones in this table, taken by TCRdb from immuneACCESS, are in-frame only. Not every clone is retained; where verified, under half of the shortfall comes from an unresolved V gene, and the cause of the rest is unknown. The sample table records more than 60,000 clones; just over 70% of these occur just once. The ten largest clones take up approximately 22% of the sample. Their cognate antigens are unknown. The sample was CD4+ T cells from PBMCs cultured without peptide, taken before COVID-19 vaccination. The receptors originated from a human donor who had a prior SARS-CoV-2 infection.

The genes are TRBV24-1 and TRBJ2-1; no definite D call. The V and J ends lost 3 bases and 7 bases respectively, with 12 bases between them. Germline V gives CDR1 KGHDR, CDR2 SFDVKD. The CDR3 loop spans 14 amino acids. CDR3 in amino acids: CATSDVGRSNEQFF. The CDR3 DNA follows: TGTGCCACCAGTGATGTCGGCAGGTCTAATGAGCAGTTCTTC.

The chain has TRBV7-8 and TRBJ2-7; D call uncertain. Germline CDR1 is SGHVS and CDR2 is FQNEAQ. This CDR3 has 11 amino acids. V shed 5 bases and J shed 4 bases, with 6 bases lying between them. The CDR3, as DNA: TGTGCCAGCAGCCTCAAGTACGAGCAGTACTTC. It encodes CASSLKYEQYF.

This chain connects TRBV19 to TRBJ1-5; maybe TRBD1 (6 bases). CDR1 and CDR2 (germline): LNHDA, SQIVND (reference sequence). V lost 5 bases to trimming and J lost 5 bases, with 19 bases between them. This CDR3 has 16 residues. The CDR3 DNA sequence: TGTGCCAGTAGTGCCGCAAAGGGGGTTAGGGATCAGCCCCAGCATTTT. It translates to CASSAAKGVRDQPQHF.

CDR3 DNA: TGTGCCAGCAGCTTCGGCCTATCCTACGAGCAGTACTTC. Protein: CASSFGLSYEQYF. The gene calls are TRBV11-2 and TRBJ2-7; no clear D. Germline lookup yields CDR1 SGHAT and CDR2 FQNNGV. The CDR3 is 13 residues long. Trimming took 3 bases from V and 1 from J, leaving 7 bases between them.

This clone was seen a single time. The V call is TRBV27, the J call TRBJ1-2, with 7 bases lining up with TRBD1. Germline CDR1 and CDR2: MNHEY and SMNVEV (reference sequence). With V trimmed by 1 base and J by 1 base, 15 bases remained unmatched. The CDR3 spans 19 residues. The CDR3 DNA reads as TGTGCCAGCAGTTTATTGTATAGAAGCCGACAGGGATTTAACTATGGCTACACCTTC. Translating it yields CASSLLYRSRQGFNYGYTF.

CDR3 protein: CASSIFRGYGYTF. CDR3 in DNA: TGTGCCAGCAGTATCTTCAGGGGCTATGGCTACACCTTC. The V gene is TRBV27, the J gene TRBJ1-2; tentatively, D is TRBD1 (6 bases). V lost 5 bases to trimming and J lost 4 bases, with 11 bases between them. CDR3 size: 13 residues. In germline, CDR1 is MNHEY, CDR2 SMNVEV (reference sequence).

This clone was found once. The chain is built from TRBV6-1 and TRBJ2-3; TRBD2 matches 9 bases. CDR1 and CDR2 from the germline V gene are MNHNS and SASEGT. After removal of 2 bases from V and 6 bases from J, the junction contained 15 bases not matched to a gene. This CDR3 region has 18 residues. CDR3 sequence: CASSELLAAGGALDTQYF. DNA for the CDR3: TGTGCCAGCAGTGAACTGCTCGCGGCGGGGGGGGCTCTTGATACGCAGTATTTT.

CDR3 region: CASSFRDIGELFF. The CDR3 DNA sequence: TGTGCCAGCAGTTTCAGGGACATCGGGGAGCTGTTTTTT. The J gene is TRBJ2-2, the V gene TRBV12-3 or TRBV12-4; D perhaps matches TRBD1 (6 bases). This CDR3 region has 13 residues. Trimming shortened V by 3 bases and J by 7 bases, and 9 bases separated the two germline ends.

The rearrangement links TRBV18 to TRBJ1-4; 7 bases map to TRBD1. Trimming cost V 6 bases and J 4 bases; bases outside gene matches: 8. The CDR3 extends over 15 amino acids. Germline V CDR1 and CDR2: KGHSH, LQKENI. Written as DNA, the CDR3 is TGTGCCAGCTCGCCTTCGACAGGGCTTAATGAAAAACTGTTTTTT. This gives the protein CASSPSTGLNEKLFF.

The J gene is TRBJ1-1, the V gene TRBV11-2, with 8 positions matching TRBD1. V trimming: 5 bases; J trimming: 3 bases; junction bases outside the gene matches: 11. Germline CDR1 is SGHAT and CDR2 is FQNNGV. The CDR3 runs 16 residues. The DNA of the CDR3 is TGTGCCAGCAGCCAATGGTCCGGACAGGGCCACACTGAAGCTTTCTTT. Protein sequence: CASSQWSGQGHTEAFF.

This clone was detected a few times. CDR3 in DNA: TGTGCCAGCAGCCAAGGTTCCGTGGTAACCAATGAAAAACTGTTTTTT. Its translation is CASSQGSVVTNEKLFF. The rearrangement uses TRBV4-2 and TRBJ1-4; D unresolved. The CDR3 sequence is 16 residues long. Trimming removed 1 base at V and 5 bases at J, with 14 bases between. In germline, CDR1 is LGHNA, CDR2 YNFKEQ.

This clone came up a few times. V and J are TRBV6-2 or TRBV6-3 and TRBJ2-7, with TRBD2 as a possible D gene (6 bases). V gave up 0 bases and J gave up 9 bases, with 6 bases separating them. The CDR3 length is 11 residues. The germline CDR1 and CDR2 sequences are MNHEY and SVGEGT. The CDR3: CASSYSGGQYF. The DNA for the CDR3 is TGTGCCAGCAGTTACTCGGGAGGGCAGTACTTC.

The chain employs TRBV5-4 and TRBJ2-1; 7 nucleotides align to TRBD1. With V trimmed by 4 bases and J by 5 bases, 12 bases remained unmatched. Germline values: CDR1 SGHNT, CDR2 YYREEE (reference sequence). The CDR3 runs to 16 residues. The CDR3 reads CASSQTRDSANNEQFF. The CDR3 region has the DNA TGTGCCAGCAGCCAAACACGGGACAGTGCAAACAATGAGCAGTTCTTC.

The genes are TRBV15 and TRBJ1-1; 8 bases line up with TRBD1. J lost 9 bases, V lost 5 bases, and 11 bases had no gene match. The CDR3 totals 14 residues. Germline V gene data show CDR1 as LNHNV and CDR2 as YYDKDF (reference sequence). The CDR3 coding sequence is TGTGCCACCAGCGAAACAGGGGGATCCGCAAAAGCTTTCTTT. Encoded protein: CATSETGGSAKAFF. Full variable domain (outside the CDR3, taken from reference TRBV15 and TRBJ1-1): DAMVIQNPRYQVTQFGKPVTLSCSQTLNHNVMYWYQQKSSQAPKLLFHYYDKDFNNEADTPDNFQSRRPNTSFCFLDIRSPGLGDTAMYLCATSETGGSAKAFFGQGTRLTVV.

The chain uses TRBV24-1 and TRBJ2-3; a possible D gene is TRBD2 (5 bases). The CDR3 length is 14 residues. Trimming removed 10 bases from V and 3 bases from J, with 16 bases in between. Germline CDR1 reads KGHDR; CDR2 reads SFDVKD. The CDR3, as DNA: TGTGCCACGAGCGGTCAGGCTGGGACAGATACGCAGTATTTT. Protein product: CATSGQAGTDTQYF.

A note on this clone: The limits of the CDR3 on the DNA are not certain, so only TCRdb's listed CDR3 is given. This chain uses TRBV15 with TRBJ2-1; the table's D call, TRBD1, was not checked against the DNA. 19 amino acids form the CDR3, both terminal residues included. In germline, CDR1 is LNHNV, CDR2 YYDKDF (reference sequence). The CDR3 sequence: CATSRDRDRGFNFGNEQFF.

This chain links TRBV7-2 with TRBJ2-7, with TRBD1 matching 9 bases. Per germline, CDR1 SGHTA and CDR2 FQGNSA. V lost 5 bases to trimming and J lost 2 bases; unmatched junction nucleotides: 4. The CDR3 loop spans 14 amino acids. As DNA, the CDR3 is TGTGCCAGCAGCCCTAGACAGGGGGCCTACGAGCAGTACTTC. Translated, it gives CASSPRQGAYEQYF.

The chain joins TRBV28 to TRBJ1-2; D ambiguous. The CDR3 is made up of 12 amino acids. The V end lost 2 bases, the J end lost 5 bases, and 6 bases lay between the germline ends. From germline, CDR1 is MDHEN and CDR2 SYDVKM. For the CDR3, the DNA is TGTGCCAGCAGTTTACATTTATATGGCTACACCTTC. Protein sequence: CASSLHLYGYTF.

CDR3 sequence reads: CASSLYGGTEAFF. DNA for the CDR3: TGTGCCAGCAGCTTATATGGGGGCACTGAAGCTTTCTTT. The V call is TRBV7-9, the J call TRBJ1-1, with D maybe TRBD1 (5 bases). V lost 2 bases and J 4 bases, leaving 8 bases between the germline ends. Looked up from germline, CDR1 is SEHNR and CDR2 is FQNEAQ (reference sequence). The CDR3 spans 13 residues. Full variable domain (remainder filled in from reference TRBV7-9 and TRBJ1-1): DTGVSQNPRHKITKRGQNVTFRCDPISEHNRLYWYRQTLGQGPEFLTYFQNEAQLEKSRLLSDRFSAERPKGSFSTLEIQRTEQGDSAMYLCASSLYGGTEAFFGQGTRLTVV.

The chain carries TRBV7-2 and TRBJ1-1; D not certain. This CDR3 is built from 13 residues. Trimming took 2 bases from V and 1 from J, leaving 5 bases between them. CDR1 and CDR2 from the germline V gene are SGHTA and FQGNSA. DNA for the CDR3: TGTGCCAGCAGCTTACAGCCGAACACTGAAGCTTTCTTT. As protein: CASSLQPNTEAFF. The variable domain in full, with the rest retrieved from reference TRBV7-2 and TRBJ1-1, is GAGVSQSPSNKVTEKGKDVELRCDPISGHTALYWYRQSLGQGLEFLIYFQGNSAPDKSGLPSDRFSAERTGGSVSTLTIQRTQQEDSAVYLCASSLQPNTEAFFGQGTRLTVV.

The CDR3 is CASSPRASGGNLYNEQFF. In DNA form, the CDR3 reads TGTGCCAGCAGCCCGCGCGCTAGCGGGGGGAACCTGTACAATGAGCAGTTCTTC. V is TRBV7-2 and J is TRBJ2-1, with 11 nucleotides matching TRBD2. This CDR3 spans 18 amino acids. Germline lookup yields CDR1 SGHTA and CDR2 FQGNSA. J was trimmed by 4 bases and V by 5 bases; bases with no gene match: 13.

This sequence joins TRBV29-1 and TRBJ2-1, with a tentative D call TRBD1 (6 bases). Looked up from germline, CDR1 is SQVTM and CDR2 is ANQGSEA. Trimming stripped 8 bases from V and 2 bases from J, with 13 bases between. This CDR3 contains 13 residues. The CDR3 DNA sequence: TGCAGCTCGGGACAAACTACCTACAATGAGCAGTTCTTC. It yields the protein CSSGQTTYNEQFF.

The CDR3 is CASSPSGRAGVDTQYF. In DNA, the CDR3 is TGCGCCAGCAGCCCCAGCGGCCGAGCAGGGGTGGATACGCAGTATTTT. The chain has TRBV4-3 and TRBJ2-3, with TRBD1 as a possible D gene (6 bases). Germline-derived CDR1 and CDR2 are LGHNA and YSLEER. The CDR3 runs 16 residues. The V and J ends lost 4 bases and 6 bases respectively, with 20 bases between them.

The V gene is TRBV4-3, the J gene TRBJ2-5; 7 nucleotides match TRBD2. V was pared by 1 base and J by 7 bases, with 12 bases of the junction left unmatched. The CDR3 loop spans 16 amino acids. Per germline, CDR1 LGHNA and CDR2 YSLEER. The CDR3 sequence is CASSQGVPGTIATQYF. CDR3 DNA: TGCGCCAGCAGCCAAGGAGTTCCCGGGACTATTGCGACCCAGTACTTC.

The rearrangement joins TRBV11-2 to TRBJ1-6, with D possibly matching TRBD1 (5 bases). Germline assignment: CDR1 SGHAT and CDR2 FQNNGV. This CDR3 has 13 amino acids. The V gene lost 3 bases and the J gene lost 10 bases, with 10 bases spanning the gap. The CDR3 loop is CASSFGGDSPLHF. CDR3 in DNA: TGTGCCAGCAGCTTCGGGGGTGACTCACCCCTCCACTTT.

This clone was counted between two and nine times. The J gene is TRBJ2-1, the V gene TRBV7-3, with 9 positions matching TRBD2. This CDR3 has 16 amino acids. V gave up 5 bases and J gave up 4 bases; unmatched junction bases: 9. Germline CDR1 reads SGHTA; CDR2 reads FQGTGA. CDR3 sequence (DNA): TGTGCCAGCAGCCCAGGGGCGGGGGGGCCGTACAATGAGCAGTTCTTC. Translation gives CASSPGAGGPYNEQFF.

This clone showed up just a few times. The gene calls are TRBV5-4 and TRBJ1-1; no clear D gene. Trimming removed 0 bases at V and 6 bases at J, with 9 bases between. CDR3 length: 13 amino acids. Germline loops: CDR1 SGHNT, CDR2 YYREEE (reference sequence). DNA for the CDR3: TGTGCCAGCAGCTTGGAGGGCCTCGCTGAAGCTTTCTTT. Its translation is CASSLEGLAEAFF.

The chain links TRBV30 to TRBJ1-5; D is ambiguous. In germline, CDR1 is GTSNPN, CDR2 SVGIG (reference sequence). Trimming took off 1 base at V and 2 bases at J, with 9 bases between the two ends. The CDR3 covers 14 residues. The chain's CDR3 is CAWSGPVGNQPQHF. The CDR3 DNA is TGTGCCTGGAGTGGACCGGTCGGCAATCAGCCCCAGCATTTT.

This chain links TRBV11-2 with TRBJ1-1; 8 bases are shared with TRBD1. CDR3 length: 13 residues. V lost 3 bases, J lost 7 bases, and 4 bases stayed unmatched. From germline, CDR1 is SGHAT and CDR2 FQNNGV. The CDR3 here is CASSFPGQGEAFF. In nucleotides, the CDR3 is TGTGCCAGCAGCTTTCCCGGACAGGGTGAAGCTTTCTTT.